A single sample gave rise to the 20 T cell receptor beta chains below, sequenced in a study of radiation and T cells in renal cell carcinoma. Time point in this sample: blood 4 weeks post-SBRT, at nephrectomy. The treatment: 15 Gy SBRT to primary tumor, nephrectomy 4 weeks later. The table came from immunoSEQ multiplex PCR; TCRdb's copy has only in-frame clones and leaves some out. The table records approximately 150,000 clones, approximately 86% of them present only once. Source: blood, taken from a patient whose treatment included radiotherapy and nephrectomy. Receptor source: a woman in her forties or fifties with renal cell carcinoma.

V is TRBV6-4 and J is TRBJ2-1, with a possible D match to TRBD2 (6 bases). V lost 2 bases and J lost 5, with 22 bases in between. Germline loops: CDR1 MRHNA, CDR2 SNTAGT. This CDR3 region has 18 residues. In DNA, the CDR3 is TGTGCCAGCAGTGACAGATCGGAGGGAGTCGGGAAAGACAATGAGCAGTTCTTC. It is translated as CASSDRSEGVGKDNEQFF.

The gene calls are TRBV6-4 and TRBJ2-1; 7 positions agree with TRBD2. The CDR3 length is 15 residues. Germline values: CDR1 MRHNA, CDR2 SNTAGT. V lost 2 bases to trimming and J lost 6 bases; unmatched junction nucleotides: 7. DNA of the CDR3: TGTGCCAGCAGTGACATCCTAGCGGAGGGCAATGAGCAGTTCTTC. This gives the protein CASSDILAEGNEQFF.

This clone was detected only once. This chain joins TRBV6-1 and TRBJ1-2, with D uncertain. The CDR3 spans 13 residues. Deletions cut 6 bases from V and 0 bases from J, with 8 bases between. Germline CDR1 MNHNS, CDR2 SASEGT. CDR3 residues: CASRVGTNYGYTF. The DNA for the CDR3 is TGTGCCAGCAGGGTCGGGACTAACTATGGCTACACCTTC.

This clone appeared once. The V and J genes are TRBV5-6 and TRBJ1-5, with unresolved D. Per germline, CDR1 SGHDT and CDR2 YYEEEE. The V gene lost 5 bases and the J gene lost 4 bases, with 13 bases spanning the gap. The CDR3 is 14 residues long. CDR3 sequence: CASRAGPTNQPQHF. CDR3 in DNA: TGTGCCAGCAGAGCCGGGCCCACAAATCAGCCCCAGCATTTT.

V gene TRBV25-1 combines with J gene TRBJ1-1; D is unresolved. The CDR3 runs 13 residues. V lost 8 bases, J lost 1 base, and 11 bases lay in between. CDR1 is MGHDK, CDR2 SYGVNS, per germline. In DNA form, the CDR3 reads TGTGCCAGCGGAGTTGCGGGGAACACTGAAGCTTTCTTT. Translation gives CASGVAGNTEAFF. Variable domain in full (rest from reference TRBV25-1 and TRBJ1-1): EADIYQTPRYLVIGTGKKITLECSQTMGHDKMYWYQQDPGMELHLIHYSYGVNSTEKGDLSSESTVSRIRTEHFPLTLESARPSHTSQYLCASGVAGNTEAFFGQGTRLTVV.

This chain's CDR3 is CASSEGTANYGYTF. Here the CDR3 DNA reads TGCGCCAGCAGCGAGGGGACAGCTAACTATGGCTACACCTTC. This rearrangement joins TRBV10-1 to TRBJ1-2; 7 bases fit TRBD1. Per the germline V gene, CDR1 is WNHNN and CDR2 is SYGVQD (reference sequence). The length of the CDR3 is 14 residues. Germline trimming cut 6 bases from V and 0 bases from J; bases unmatched to any gene: 4.

The chain couples TRBV5-1 to TRBJ2-2, with 7 bases identical to TRBD2. Per the germline V gene, CDR1 is SGHRS and CDR2 is YFSETQ. This CDR3 region has 15 residues. With V trimmed by 4 bases and J by 7 bases, 10 bases remained unmatched. As DNA, the CDR3 is TGCGCCAGCAGCCTACCCGGGGAGGGAGACGGGGAGCTGTTTTTT. This gives the protein CASSLPGEGDGELFF.

The J gene is TRBJ2-1, the V gene TRBV6-1; D is unclear. The CDR3 runs to 10 residues. V lost 8 bases and J 12 bases, leaving 11 bases between the germline ends. Germline CDR1 is MNHNS and CDR2 is SASEGT. In DNA, the CDR3 is TGTGCCAGCGCGAATGAGTGGCAGTTCTTC. Its protein product is CASANEWQFF.

This chain uses TRBV5-8 with TRBJ2-7; a weak D match, TRBD1 (6 bases). This CDR3 has 14 amino acids. V was clipped by 3 bases and J by 2 bases, with 12 bases between them. CDR1 SGHTS and CDR2 YDEGEE come from the germline V gene. The CDR3 DNA sequence: TGTGCCAGCAGCTCCCCGACAGGCACCTACGAGCAGTACTTC. Residues: CASSSPTGTYEQYF. The full variable domain, with the rest looked up from reference TRBV5-8 and TRBJ2-7, is EAGVTQSPTHLIKTRGQQATLRCSPISGHTSVYWYQQALGLGLQFLLWYDEGEERNRGNFPPRFSGRQFPNYSSELNVNALELEDSALYLCASSSPTGTYEQYFGPGTRLTVT.

The CDR3: CASSEAGLQETQYF. The CDR3 DNA follows: TGTGCCAGCAGTGAAGCGGGACTGCAAGAGACCCAGTACTTC. The chain combines TRBV2 with TRBJ2-5; the D gene is possibly TRBD2 (6 bases). V lost 0 bases, J lost 2 bases, and 7 bases lay in between. This CDR3 is built from 14 residues. Germline-derived CDR1 and CDR2 are SNHLY and FYNNEI.

This chain connects TRBV4-1 to TRBJ2-4; maybe TRBD2 (6 bases). This CDR3 is 16 amino acids long. CDR1 is MGHRA and CDR2 is YSYEKL in the germline V gene. Trimming removed 0 bases from V and 10 bases from J, with 19 bases in between. CDR3 sequence: CASSQDSVGGKDIQYF. The DNA of the CDR3 is TGCGCCAGCAGCCAAGACTCGGTCGGGGGAAAAGATATTCAGTACTTC.

This chain uses TRBV27 with TRBJ1-3; TRBD1 is a possible D gene (6 bases). CDR1 is MNHEY and CDR2 is SMNVEV in the germline V gene (reference sequence). The V end was cut by 4 bases, the J end by 0 bases, with 13 bases between. The CDR3 has 16 amino acids. The CDR3 DNA follows: TGTGCCAGCAGTTCCTGGACAGCAGCCTCTGGAAACACCATATATTTT. This codes for CASSSWTAASGNTIYF.

The chain combines TRBV4-3 with TRBJ2-3; no clear D gene. The V and J ends lost 1 base and 3 bases respectively, with 14 bases between them. The CDR3 has 16 residues. Per germline, CDR1 LGHNA and CDR2 YSLEER. The chain's CDR3 is CASSQVYGGYTDTQYF. CDR3 DNA: TGCGCCAGCAGCCAAGTATACGGCGGATATACAGATACGCAGTATTTT.

This chain links TRBV19 with TRBJ1-2, with TRBD1 as a possible D gene (5 bases). Germline assignment: CDR1 LNHDA and CDR2 SQIVND (reference sequence). The ends were cut back, 4 bases at V and 4 bases at J, with 13 bases in the middle. CDR3 size: 14 residues. CDR3 DNA sequence: TGTGCCAGTAGTAACGATACAGGAGTCTATGGCTACACCTTC. Translation gives CASSNDTGVYGYTF.

This clone was recorded at least ten times. The chain links TRBV4-1 to TRBJ1-4; no firm D call. Trimming stripped 0 bases from V and 12 bases from J, with 8 bases between. This CDR3 region has 12 residues. Germline V gene data show CDR1 as MGHRA and CDR2 as YSYEKL. This CDR3 reads CASSQDGVELFF. CDR3 sequence (DNA): TGCGCCAGCAGCCAAGATGGGGTTGAACTGTTTTTT.

V usage is TRBV10-3 and J usage is TRBJ1-1; no definite D call. The CDR3 is 14 amino acids. The V end was cut by 1 base, the J end by 2 bases, with 8 bases between. Per the germline V gene, CDR1 is ENHRY and CDR2 is SYGVKD. The DNA of the CDR3 is TGTGCCATCAGTGAGTTAAACAGAAACACTGAAGCTTTCTTT. It is translated as CAISELNRNTEAFF.

The V gene is TRBV7-2, the J gene TRBJ1-2; 7 bases agree with TRBD1. CDR3 size: 14 residues. J lost 7 bases, V lost 0 bases, and 5 bases had no gene match. Germline V gene data show CDR1 as SGHTA and CDR2 as FQGNSA. CDR3 coding DNA: TGTGCCAGCAGCTTAGCGGGACAGTACAGTGGCTACACCTTC. Translated: CASSLAGQYSGYTF.

The V and J genes are TRBV6-6 and TRBJ1-6; D is ambiguous. V was pared by 0 bases and J by 15 bases, with 12 bases between. CDR1 is MNHNY, CDR2 SVGAGI, per germline (reference sequence). This CDR3 contains 13 residues. The CDR3 region is CASSYSMGLLLHF. CDR3 bases: TGTGCCAGCAGTTACTCGATGGGGTTGCTCCTCCACTTT.

This rearrangement joins TRBV4-2 to TRBJ2-1; D possibly corresponds to TRBD2 (6 bases). The V end lost 2 bases, the J end lost 10 bases, and 15 bases lay between the germline ends. Looked up from germline, CDR1 is LGHNA and CDR2 is YNFKEQ. The CDR3 has 14 amino acids. The CDR3 DNA is TGTGCCAGCAGCCAAAACCGGGACTCCCCGGAGCAGTTCTTC. Protein product: CASSQNRDSPEQFF.

The genes are TRBV2 and TRBJ2-6; D unresolved. From germline, CDR1 is SNHLY and CDR2 FYNNEI. This CDR3 has 13 amino acids. V was shortened by 10 bases and J by 0 bases, with 7 bases between the two germline ends. In nucleotides, the CDR3 is TGTGCCACCCAGGACTCTGGGGCCAACGTCCTGACTTTC. Amino acid sequence: CATQDSGANVLTF.